This TCR beta chain was captured by sequencing in a study of cytotoxic CD8 clonotypes in ibrutinib-treated CLL. Study background: Partial responses totalled some 24 and complete responses 2; after median roughly 70 months, approximately 15 remained remitted and around twelve progressed.

Using immunoSEQ multiplex PCR, the repertoire was profiled, and TCRdb retains in-frame clones only, with some absent. The table lists over 250,000 clones, 65% to 85% of them singletons, with around 5.3% in the top ten. The V gene lost 7 bases and the J gene lost 2 bases, with 16 bases spanning the gap. The CDR3 totals 15 residues. Per germline, CDR1 MDHEN and CDR2 SYDVKM. PBMCs were cryopreserved, and approximately 2 micrograms of genomic DNA from them went into TCR beta libraries. Study observations and caveats: Exceeding age-matched healthy donors, baseline clonality also tracked the counts of circulating CD8+ T cells.

A remark on this clone: Its antigen is unidentified.

The sample in question was PBMCs, obtained at disease progression, from a patient treated with ibrutinib. This chain links TRBV28 with TRBJ2-3, with D possibly matching TRBD1 (6 bases). This clonotype was obtained from a human donor with chronic lymphocytic leukemia. In DNA, the CDR3 is TGTGCCAGCAACTTCCCGACAGGAAACACAGATACGCAGTATTTT. Protein sequence: CASNFPTGNTDTQYF.